A single T cell receptor beta chain is shown here with its context. No antigen is known for it. This table comes from immunoSEQ multiplex PCR, and its TCRdb copy is limited to in-frame clones, with some not included. The table lists fewer than 400,000 clones, 67% of them singletons. The ends lost 4 bases at V and 11 bases at J; junction bases unmatched: 4. Germline loops: CDR1 SGHRS, CDR2 YFSETQ. This CDR3 is built from 11 residues. This sample was taken from a study of cytotoxic CD8 clonotypes in ibrutinib-treated CLL. The wider study: IGHV unmutated fewer than 18; relapsed/refractory 11; treatment-naive over 14. Study results and caveats: Pretreatment clonality was elevated relative to age-matched healthy donors and paralleled circulating CD8+ T-cell counts.

This specimen consisted of PBMCs, obtained after 36 months of ibrutinib treatment. V usage is TRBV5-1 and J usage is TRBJ1-1; 8 nucleotides agree with TRBD1. The origin of this receptor is a human donor with chronic lymphocytic leukemia. The CDR3 DNA reads as TGCGCCAGCAGCCCAGGGGGCTTGGCTTTCTTT. Residues: CASSPGGLAFF.